This T cell receptor beta chain was observed in a study of blood T cell repertoires in COVID-19. Overall study context: Samples came from the United States, Italy and Spain, spanning acute and convalescent COVID-19. In each case, the material was cDNA or gDNA derived from T cells, B-cell-depleted T cells, or PBMCs.

The V end lost 2 bases, the J end lost 7 bases, and 16 bases lay between the germline ends. Germline-derived CDR1 and CDR2 are SGHRS and YFSETQ. This CDR3 comprises 16 residues. The assay was immunoSEQ multiplex PCR, and TCRdb's table has in-frame clones only and misses some. The data contain 150,000 to 200,000 clones, around 85% of them singletons. The sequence came from a human donor with acute or convalescent COVID-19. The donor label of this sample is uncertain. Material for sequencing was peripheral blood. V gene TRBV5-1 combines with J gene TRBJ1-6; no definite D call. This chain's CDR3 is CASSFAWSRGNSPLHF. The CDR3 DNA is TGCGCCAGCAGCTTTGCCTGGTCCAGAGGGAATTCACCCCTCCACTTT. Drawing the rest from reference TRBV5-1 and TRBJ1-6, the complete variable domain is KAGVTQTPRYLIKTRGQQVTLSCSPISGHRSVSWYQQTPGQGLQFLFEYFSETQRNKGNFPGRFSGRQFSNSRSEMNVSTLELGDSALYLCASSFAWSRGNSPLHFGNGTRLTVT.